The 22 T cell receptor beta chains given below trace back to one sample, sequenced in a study of type 1 and type 2 diabetes patients. Amplification started from genomic DNA. Multiplex PCR with 30 forward and 13 reverse primers amplified the TCR beta CDR3. TCRdb re-analysed the multiplex PCR reads in MiXCR, keeping a single row per CDR3 protein. The sample yields 250,000 or so distinct CDR3 sequences, around 47% seen once. The material sequenced was peripheral blood mononuclear cells (PBMCs). The receptor set was obtained from a man aged 18-30 years with type 2 diabetes.

The J gene is TRBJ1-1, the V gene TRBV2, with a tentative D call TRBD1 (6 bases). The germline CDR1 and CDR2 sequences are SNHLY and FYNNEI. The CDR3 consists of 15 residues. Trimming cost V 8 bases and J 4 bases, with 20 bases left between them. Written as DNA, the CDR3 is TGTGCCAGCGCCCGGGAGGCAGGGGTGGGCACTGAAGCTTTCTTT. Its protein product is CASAREAGVGTEAFF.

The chain carries TRBV20-1 and TRBJ2-2, with 13 bases matching TRBD2. Trimming cost V 6 bases and J 3 bases; bases outside gene matches: 4. This CDR3 region has 15 residues. Per germline, CDR1 DFQATT and CDR2 SNEGSKA (reference sequence). The CDR3 nucleotides are TGCAGTGCCCGGACTAGCGGGAGAGACACCGGGGAGCTGTTTTTT. The encoded protein is CSARTSGRDTGELFF.

Of note for this clonotype: A read error may account for a junction end that differs from germline. The chain couples TRBV10-1 to TRBJ2-2; TRBD1 might be the D (6 bases). Germline loops: CDR1 WNHNN, CDR2 SYGVQD (reference sequence). The CDR3 consists of 14 residues. CDR3 loop: CASSPAGENGELSF. CDR3 in DNA: TGCGCCAGCAGTCCCGCAGGGGAGAACGGGGAGCTGTCTTTT.

The chain employs TRBV30 and TRBJ2-7; D tentatively fits TRBD1 or TRBD2 (5 bases each). There are 13 residues in the CDR3. Germline CDR1 reads GTSNPN; CDR2 reads SVGIG (reference sequence). Trimming left V 5 bases short and J 3 bases short, with 14 bases between. CDR3 in DNA: TGTGCCTGGGGACCGGGACCTAGCTACGAGCAGTACTTC. It specifies CAWGPGPSYEQYF.

The V and J genes are TRBV2 and TRBJ1-1, with D hard to call. The germline gives CDR1 SNHLY, CDR2 FYNNEI. The CDR3 sequence is 11 residues long. The V and J ends lost 8 bases and 1 base respectively, with 5 bases between them. CDR3 sequence (DNA): TGTGCCAGCGAACGGAACACTGAAGCTTTCTTT. This codes for CASERNTEAFF.

This chain links TRBV20-1 with TRBJ2-5, with 10 bases lining up with TRBD2. The CDR3 loop spans 14 amino acids. The germline gives CDR1 DFQATT, CDR2 SNEGSKA (reference sequence). J gave up 5 bases and V 5 bases, and 8 bases lay outside the gene matches. CDR3 sequence: CSALSGRAKETQYF. CDR3 coding DNA: TGCAGTGCTTTGAGCGGGAGGGCCAAGGAGACCCAGTACTTC.

The chain couples TRBV19 to TRBJ1-2; tentatively, D is TRBD1 (6 bases). V lost 5 bases, J lost 4 bases, and 11 bases lay in between. Looked up from germline, CDR1 is LNHDA and CDR2 is SQIVND (reference sequence). CDR3 length: 13 residues. The CDR3 protein is CASSLTGTYGYTF. As DNA, the CDR3 is TGTGCCAGTAGTCTAACAGGGACCTATGGCTACACCTTC.

The V and J genes are TRBV7-2 and TRBJ1-2, with D maybe TRBD1 (5 bases). CDR1 and CDR2 from the germline V gene are SGHTA and FQGNSA. This CDR3 spans 17 amino acids. V was trimmed by 5 bases and J by 4 bases, leaving 23 bases between them. The CDR3 protein is CASSPLGHSAAPYGYTF. The CDR3 DNA reads as TGTGCCAGCAGCCCCCTCGGACATTCGGCGGCCCCCTATGGCTACACCTTC.

Of note for this clonotype: Compared with germline, one end of the junction differs, possibly owing to a read error. The chain is built from TRBV28 and TRBJ2-5; 11 bases align to TRBD2. The J call could be wrong; TRBJ2-1 is a better fit for the DNA end. This CDR3 region has 16 residues. Germline-derived CDR1 and CDR2 are MDHEN and SYDVKM. The CDR3 DNA reads as TGTGCCCGCAGCCGGGGTGATAGCGGGAGGGCCAATGAGCAGTTCTTC. Translation: CARSRGDSGRANEQFF.

The chain recombines TRBV19 with TRBJ1-1, with D unclear. The V and J ends lost 9 bases and 4 bases respectively, with 18 bases between them. The CDR3 has 14 residues. Germline CDR1 is LNHDA and CDR2 is SQIVND (reference sequence). The DNA of the CDR3 is TGTGCCAGCTCACCGTTCTTTGGGGTCACTGAAGCTTTCTTT. This gives the protein CASSPFFGVTEAFF.

The chain uses TRBV29-1 and TRBJ2-7, with D uncertain. V was shortened by 6 bases and J by 0 bases, with 12 bases between the two germline ends. From germline, CDR1 is SQVTM and CDR2 ANQGSEA. The CDR3 is 13 amino acids. CDR3 loop: CSVRRGDSYEQYF. CDR3 DNA: TGCAGCGTACGAAGAGGAGACTCCTACGAGCAGTACTTC.

In this sample, this clonotype turned up a few times. The rearrangement links TRBV29-1 to TRBJ1-2, with 8 bases fitting TRBD1. J lost 4 bases, V lost 8 bases, and 12 bases had no gene match. This CDR3 has 14 amino acids. CDR1 is SQVTM and CDR2 is ANQGSEA in the germline V gene. The CDR3 sequence: CSFSTGTGGYGYTF. The CDR3 bases are TGCAGCTTCTCGACCGGGACAGGAGGCTATGGCTACACCTTC.

This clonotype turned up a few times. The chain carries TRBV19 and TRBJ1-5, with a weak D call TRBD1 (6 bases). The V gene lost 8 bases and the J gene lost 7 bases, with 12 bases spanning the gap. Germline V gene lookup returns CDR1 LNHDA and CDR2 SQIVND (reference sequence). The CDR3 spans 12 residues. The CDR3 here is CASEGGYQPQHF. In nucleotides, the CDR3 is TGTGCCAGTGAGGGGGGTTACCAGCCCCAGCATTTT.

The DNA of the CDR3 is TGTGCCAGCAGTTCCGCGGGACAGGGTGTTTCACCCCTCCACTTT. Translating it yields CASSSAGQGVSPLHF. The chain employs TRBV28 and TRBJ1-6; 9 nucleotides align to TRBD1. There are 15 residues in the CDR3. The germline V gene encodes CDR1 MDHEN and CDR2 SYDVKM. Trimming cost V 4 bases and J 9 bases; bases outside gene matches: 7. Combining the CDR3 with reference TRBV28 and TRBJ1-6 gives the whole variable domain DVKVTQSSRYLVKRTGEKVFLECVQDMDHENMFWYRQDPGLGLRLIYFSYDVKMKEKGDIPEGYSVSREKKERFSLILESASTNQTSMYLCASSSAGQGVSPLHFGNGTRLTVT.

This chain links TRBV10-3 with TRBJ2-7; a weak D match, TRBD1 (6 bases). This CDR3 comprises 17 residues. The germline CDR1 and CDR2 sequences are ENHRY and SYGVKD. V lost 0 bases and J lost 3, with 18 bases in between. CDR3 residues: CAISESPGHLTDYEQYF. As DNA, the CDR3 is TGTGCCATCAGTGAGTCGCCGGGACACCTGACTGACTACGAGCAGTACTTC.

This rearrangement joins TRBV4-2 to TRBJ2-7; TRBD2 agrees at 10 bases. CDR3 length: 19 residues. Trimming at V came to 0 bases and at J to 1 base, leaving 12 bases not matched to a gene. Per germline, CDR1 LGHNA and CDR2 YNFKEQ. The CDR3 DNA sequence: TGTGCCAGCAGCCAAGATTTTTGGACTAGCGGCGACTCGTCCTACGAGCAGTACTTC. Protein sequence: CASSQDFWTSGDSSYEQYF.

The gene calls are TRBV12-3 or TRBV12-4 and TRBJ2-2, with 7 bases lining up with TRBD2. The V and J ends lost 6 bases and 4 bases, in that order; junction bases with no gene match: 5. The CDR3 runs to 14 residues. In DNA form, the CDR3 reads TGTGCCAGCAGCCGGGACTACGTCACCGGGGAGCTGTTTTTT. Translating it yields CASSRDYVTGELFF.

The chain has TRBV7-2 and TRBJ2-1, with 11 bases that match TRBD1. The germline CDR1 and CDR2 sequences are SGHTA and FQGNSA. V dropped 5 bases and J dropped 4; count of bases not matched to a gene: 4. The CDR3 has 15 amino acids. In DNA, the CDR3 is TGTGCCAGCAGCAGGACAGGGGGCCTTTACAATGAGCAGTTCTTC. Its protein product is CASSRTGGLYNEQFF.

The genes are TRBV7-6 and TRBJ1-1, with 7 positions matching TRBD1. Germline CDR1 is SGHVS and CDR2 is FNYEAQ. The junction had 9 bases not matched to a gene; V was cut back by 4 bases and J by 10 bases. The CDR3 totals 13 residues. CDR3 amino acids: CASSSQGLSRAFF. DNA for the CDR3: TGTGCCAGCAGCTCACAGGGGCTGAGTAGAGCTTTCTTT.

This clonotype was found a few times. The V gene is TRBV20-1, the J gene TRBJ1-1; no clear D gene. CDR3 length equals 12 residues. Deletions cut 7 bases from V and 1 base from J, with 10 bases between. The germline V gene encodes CDR1 DFQATT and CDR2 SNEGSKA (reference sequence). The CDR3: CSENRENTEAFF. The CDR3 bases are TGCAGTGAGAACCGGGAGAACACTGAAGCTTTCTTT.

The rearrangement joins TRBV9 to TRBJ2-5; TRBD1 is a possible D gene (6 bases). Germline values: CDR1 SGDLS, CDR2 YYNGEE. This CDR3 is 15 amino acids long. V lost 4 bases and J 1 base, leaving 14 bases between the germline ends. CDR3: CASSPGQSLQETQYF. The CDR3 nucleotides are TGTGCCAGCAGCCCCGGACAGAGCCTCCAAGAGACCCAGTACTTC.

This clonotype was detected only once. The genes are TRBV19 and TRBJ2-7; 7 bases map to TRBD2. The better agreement between TRBJ2-1 and the DNA end casts doubt on the J call. This CDR3 is 14 amino acids long. CDR1 LNHDA and CDR2 SQIVND come from the germline V gene (reference sequence). The DNA for the CDR3 is TGTGCCAGTAGTGCCGGACTAGTCTCGGGTGAGCAGTTCTTC. Amino acid sequence: CASSAGLVSGEQFF.